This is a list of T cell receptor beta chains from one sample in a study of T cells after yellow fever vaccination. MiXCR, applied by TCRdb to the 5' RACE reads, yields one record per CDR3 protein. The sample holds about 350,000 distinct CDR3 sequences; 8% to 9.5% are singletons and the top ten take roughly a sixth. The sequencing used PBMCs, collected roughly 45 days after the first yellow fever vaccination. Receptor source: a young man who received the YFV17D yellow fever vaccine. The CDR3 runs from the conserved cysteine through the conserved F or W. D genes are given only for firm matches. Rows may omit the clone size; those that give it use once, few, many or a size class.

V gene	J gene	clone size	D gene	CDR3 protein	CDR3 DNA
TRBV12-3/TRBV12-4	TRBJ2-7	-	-	CASMDSYEQYF	TGTGCCAGCATGGACTCCTACGAGCAGTACTTC
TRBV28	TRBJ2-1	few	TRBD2	CASRLGLAGGNEQFF	TGTGCCAGCAGACTCGGACTAGCCGGGGGCAATGAGCAGTTCTTC
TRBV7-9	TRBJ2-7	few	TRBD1	CASSPGTGYPYEQYF	TGTGCCAGCAGCCCAGGGACAGGCTATCCCTACGAGCAGTACTTC
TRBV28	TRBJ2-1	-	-	CASSLVGAGNEQFF	TGTGCCAGCAGCCTTGTCGGGGCGGGGAATGAGCAGTTCTTC
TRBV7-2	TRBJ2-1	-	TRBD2	CASSTTTSGGLYNEQFF	TGTGCCAGCAGCACCACGACTAGCGGGGGGCTGTACAATGAGCAGTTCTTC
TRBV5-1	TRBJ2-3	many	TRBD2	CASSLATSGGADTQYF	TGCGCCAGCAGCTTGGCCACTAGCGGGGGGGCAGATACGCAGTATTTT
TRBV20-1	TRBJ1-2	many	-	CSAGKRDYGYTF	TGCAGTGCTGGTAAAAGGGACTATGGCTACACCTTC
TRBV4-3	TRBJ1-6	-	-	CASSQDAKYNSPLHF	TGCGCCAGCAGCCAAGATGCCAAGTATAATTCACCCCTCCACTTT
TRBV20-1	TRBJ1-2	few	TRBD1	CSASLGTGGYGYTF	TGCAGTGCCTCCTTGGGGACAGGGGGTTATGGCTACACCTTC
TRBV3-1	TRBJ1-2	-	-	CASSQSTVGYTF	TGTGCCAGCAGCCAATCAACGGTGGGCTACACCTTC
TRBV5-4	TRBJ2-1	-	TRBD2	CASSIFRLAGGHEQFF	TGTGCCAGCAGCATTTTCAGACTAGCGGGGGGCCATGAGCAGTTCTTC
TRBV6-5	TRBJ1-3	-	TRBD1	CASSYTGDANTIYF	TGTGCCAGCAGTTATACAGGGGACGCAAACACCATATATTTT
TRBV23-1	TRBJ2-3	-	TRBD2	CASRHLSGGLTDTQYF	TGCGCCAGCAGACACCTAAGCGGGGGGTTAACAGATACGCAGTATTTT
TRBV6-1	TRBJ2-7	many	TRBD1	CATSRDRAPYEQYF	TGTGCCACTAGCCGGGACAGGGCCCCCTACGAGCAGTACTTC
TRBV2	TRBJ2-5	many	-	CASNEQGTQETQYF	TGTGCCAGCAATGAACAGGGCACCCAAGAGACCCAGTACTTC
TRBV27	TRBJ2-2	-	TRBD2	CASRTSGGANTGELFF	TGTGCCAGCAGGACTAGCGGGGGGGCGAACACCGGGGAGCTGTTTTTT
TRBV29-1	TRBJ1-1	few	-	CSVSPKTRPQNTEAFF	TGCAGCGTCTCCCCAAAGACCCGTCCCCAGAACACTGAAGCTTTCTTT
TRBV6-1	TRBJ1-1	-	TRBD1	CASTLARRNRGPGTEAFF	TGTGCCAGCACCTTAGCTAGGCGTAACAGGGGGCCGGGAACTGAAGCTTTCTTT
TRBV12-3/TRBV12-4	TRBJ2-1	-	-	CASDRGNEQFF	TGTGCCAGCGATAGGGGGAATGAGCAGTTCTTC
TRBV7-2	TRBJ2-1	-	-	CASSLALGPFNEQFF	TGTGCCAGCAGCTTAGCGCTCGGACCCTTCAATGAGCAGTTCTTC
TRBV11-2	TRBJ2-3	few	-	CASSLDSSPFGSDTQYF	TGTGCCAGCAGCTTAGATTCGTCCCCCTTTGGGTCCGATACGCAGTATTTT
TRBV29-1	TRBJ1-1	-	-	CSVEGQANTEAFF	TGCAGCGTTGAAGGTCAGGCAAACACTGAAGCTTTCTTT
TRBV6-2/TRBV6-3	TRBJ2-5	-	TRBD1	CASSRDSKETQYF	TGTGCCAGCAGTCGGGACAGCAAAGAGACCCAGTACTTC
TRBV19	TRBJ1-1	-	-	CASLRGGLDTEAFF	TGTGCCAGTTTGAGGGGCGGGCTGGACACTGAAGCTTTCTTT
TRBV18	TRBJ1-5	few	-	CASSPTGNNQPQHF	TGTGCCAGCTCACCGACAGGTAACAATCAGCCCCAGCATTTT
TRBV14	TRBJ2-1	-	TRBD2	CASSQGLAGVGEQFF	TGTGCCAGCAGCCAAGGACTAGCGGGGGTTGGGGAGCAGTTCTTC
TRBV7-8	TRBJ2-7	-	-	CASRDQGTYEQYF	TGTGCCAGCAGAGATCAGGGGACCTACGAGCAGTACTTC
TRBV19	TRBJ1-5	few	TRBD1	CASTAGTGKGPQHF	TGTGCCAGTACCGCCGGGACAGGGAAGGGGCCCCAGCATTTT
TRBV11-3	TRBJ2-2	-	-	CASSGSTAGELFF	TGTGCCAGCAGCGGGTCGACAGCCGGGGAGCTGTTTTTT
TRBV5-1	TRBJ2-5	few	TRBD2	CASWTEGRDETQYF	TGCGCCAGTTGGACGGAGGGGAGGGACGAGACCCAGTACTTC
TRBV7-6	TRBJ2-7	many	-	CASSFRGLEQYF	TGTGCCAGCAGCTTCAGGGGCCTGGAGCAGTACTTC
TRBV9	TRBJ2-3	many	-	CASSYRGGSTDTQYF	TGTGCCAGCAGTTATAGAGGGGGTAGCACAGATACGCAGTATTTT
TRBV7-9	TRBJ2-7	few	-	CASSQPGSYEQYF	TGTGCCAGCAGCCAGCCGGGCTCTTACGAGCAGTACTTC
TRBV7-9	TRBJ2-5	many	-	CASRTGPQETQYF	TGTGCCAGCCGGACCGGGCCACAAGAGACCCAGTACTTC
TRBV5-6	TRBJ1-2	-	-	CASSVWEGGYTF	TGTGCCAGCAGCGTCTGGGAGGGAGGCTACACCTTC
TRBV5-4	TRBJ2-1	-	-	CASSLHSASYNEQFF	TGTGCCAGCAGCTTGCACAGTGCCTCCTACAATGAGCAGTTCTTC
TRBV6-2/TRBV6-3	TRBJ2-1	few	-	CASSPGTARGHSYNEQFF	TGTGCCAGCAGTCCCGGGACAGCGCGGGGGCACTCCTACAATGAGCAGTTCTTC
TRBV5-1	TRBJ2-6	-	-	CASSESGANVLTF	TGCGCCAGCAGCGAGTCTGGGGCCAACGTCCTGACTTTC
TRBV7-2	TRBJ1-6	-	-	CASSFLRGPRNSPLHF	TGTGCCAGCAGCTTTCTTAGGGGACCTCGTAATTCACCCCTCCACTTT
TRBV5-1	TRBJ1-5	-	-	CASTLPGRDSNQPQHF	TGCGCCAGCACCTTACCGGGACGCGATAGCAATCAGCCCCAGCATTTT
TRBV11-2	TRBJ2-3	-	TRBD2	CASSWQPLAGGLGTDTQYF	TGTGCCAGCAGCTGGCAACCTTTGGCGGGGGGCCTGGGTACAGATACGCAGTATTTT
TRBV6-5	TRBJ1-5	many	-	CASRPSGIRQPQHF	TGTGCCAGCAGGCCCAGTGGGATTCGTCAGCCCCAGCATTTT
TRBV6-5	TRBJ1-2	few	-	CASRTMGYGYTF	TGTGCCAGCAGGACTATGGGCTATGGCTACACCTTC
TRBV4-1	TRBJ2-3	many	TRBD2	CASRWIAGSGDTQYF	TGCGCCAGCAGGTGGATAGCGGGGTCCGGAGATACGCAGTATTTT
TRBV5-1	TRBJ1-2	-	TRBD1	CASSVTGGSYGYTF	TGCGCCAGCAGCGTGACAGGGGGATCGTATGGCTACACCTTC